The 15 T cell receptor beta chains given below trace back to one sample, sequenced in a study of blood T cell repertoires in COVID-19. Clones were sequenced by immunoSEQ multiplex PCR, and TCRdb holds only the in-frame ones, with some missing. The sample records a few hundred thousand clones, approximately 85% being singletons. Sequencing input: PBMCs or T cells enriched from blood (not recorded which). These TCRs come from a man between 25 and 39 years old who had recovered from COVID-19.

The chain has TRBV11-2 and TRBJ1-6; unclear D gene. The germline V gene encodes CDR1 SGHAT and CDR2 FQNNGV. V lost 5 bases, J lost 0 bases, and 11 bases lay in between. The length of the CDR3 is 16 residues. The CDR3 nucleotides are TGTGCCAGCAGCCCGGGATCTCGCTCCTATAATTCACCCCTCCACTTT. This translates into CASSPGSRSYNSPLHF.

The V gene is TRBV7-9, the J gene TRBJ2-3, with a weak D call TRBD2 (5 bases). Trimming took off 11 bases at V and 1 base at J, with 16 bases between the two ends. Germline CDR1 is SEHNR and CDR2 is FQNEAQ (reference sequence). The CDR3 consists of 14 residues. The CDR3 loop is CAFPAGIGTDTQYF. The CDR3 DNA reads TGTGCCTTCCCCGCGGGTATCGGCACAGATACGCAGTATTTT. Drawing the rest from reference TRBV7-9 and TRBJ2-3, the complete variable domain is DTGVSQNPRHKITKRGQNVTFRCDPISEHNRLYWYRQTLGQGPEFLTYFQNEAQLEKSRLLSDRFSAERPKGSFSTLEIQRTEQGDSAMYLCAFPAGIGTDTQYFGPGTRLTVL.

The chain couples TRBV11-3 to TRBJ2-1, with TRBD2 matching 9 bases. Germline CDR1 SGHNT, CDR2 YENEEA. V shed 1 base and J 5 bases; nucleotides not matched to a gene: 9. CDR3 length: 17 residues. The CDR3 region has the DNA TGTGCCAGCAGCTTAGGAGTAGGCGGGGGGGCCCACAATGAGCAGTTCTTC. Its translation is CASSLGVGGGAHNEQFF. Based on the CDR3 plus reference TRBV11-3 and TRBJ2-1, the full variable domain is EAGVVQSPRYKIIEKKQPVAFWCNPISGHNTLYWYLQNLGQGPELLIRYENEEAVDDSQLPKDRFSAERLKGVDSTLKIQPAELGDSAVYLCASSLGVGGGAHNEQFFGPGTRLTVL.

The chain is built from TRBV24-1 and TRBJ1-2; D possibly corresponds to TRBD1 (5 bases). V lost 6 bases to trimming and J lost 4 bases, with 14 bases between them. Germline V lookup: CDR1 KGHDR, CDR2 SFDVKD. The CDR3 extends over 14 amino acids. CDR3 sequence: CATSKPGTGYGYTF. The DNA for the CDR3 is TGTGCCACCAGTAAGCCAGGGACTGGCTATGGCTACACCTTC.

The chain couples TRBV5-6 to TRBJ2-2; 7 nucleotides agree with TRBD1. Germline loops: CDR1 SGHDT, CDR2 YYEEEE. CDR3 length: 16 amino acids. The J segment lost 4 bases and the V segment lost 2 bases, leaving 8 bases of the junction unmatched. In DNA, the CDR3 is TGTGCCAGCAGCTTACGTACGACAGGGTCCACCGGGGAGCTGTTTTTT. Its translation is CASSLRTTGSTGELFF.

This chain joins TRBV4-1 and TRBJ2-5; 7 bases map to TRBD1. V gave up 6 bases and J gave up 2 bases; unmatched junction bases: 6. From germline, CDR1 is MGHRA and CDR2 YSYEKL. The CDR3 extends over 14 amino acids. CDR3 nucleotides: TGCGCCAGCAGTCGACAGGGACCTCAAGAGACCCAGTACTTC. Its protein is CASSRQGPQETQYF.

This clone was counted a few times. The chain uses TRBV6-5 and TRBJ1-3; D perhaps matches TRBD1 (6 bases). The CDR3 runs 12 residues. Trimming left V 8 bases short and J 7 bases short, with 12 bases between. Germline CDR1 reads MNHEY; CDR2 reads SVGAGI. CDR3 sequence: CASSGDRNTIYF. CDR3 nucleotide sequence: TGTGCCAGCTCAGGGGATAGGAACACCATATATTTT.

The CDR3 spells CASSPGVGGLNTEAFF. The CDR3 DNA sequence: TGTGCCAGCTCACCCGGGGTCGGGGGACTGAACACTGAAGCTTTCTTT. The chain couples TRBV18 to TRBJ1-1; possibly TRBD1 for D (5 bases). CDR3 length: 16 amino acids. Trimming took off 3 bases at V and 0 bases at J, with 14 bases between the two ends. Germline V lookup: CDR1 KGHSH, CDR2 LQKENI.

The chain is built from TRBV7-9 and TRBJ1-1; no definite D call. The CDR3 is 13 residues long. V lost 4 bases to trimming and J lost 3 bases, with 9 bases between them. CDR1 is SEHNR and CDR2 is FQNEAQ in the germline V gene (reference sequence). The CDR3 DNA reads as TGTGCCAGCAGCTCCACGGCGGACACTGAAGCTTTCTTT. Translated, it gives CASSSTADTEAFF.

J is TRBJ1-4 and V is TRBV5-6; 7 positions match TRBD1. CDR1 SGHDT and CDR2 YYEEEE come from the germline V gene. Losses at the gene ends were 4 bases for V and 7 bases for J; bases not matched to a gene: 10. This CDR3 spans 15 amino acids. The CDR3 DNA is TGTGCCAGCAGCGGGGGGAGACAGGGATCTGAAAAACTGTTTTTT. Residues: CASSGGRQGSEKLFF.

The chain has TRBV9 and TRBJ2-7; D perhaps matches TRBD1 (5 bases). From germline, CDR1 is SGDLS and CDR2 YYNGEE. Deletions cut 3 bases from V and 1 base from J, with 11 bases between. This CDR3 comprises 14 residues. For the CDR3, the DNA is TGTGCCAGCAGCGGGTCAGGGTCTTCCTACGAGCAGTACTTC. Residues: CASSGSGSSYEQYF.

The chain links TRBV7-9 to TRBJ2-1, with D unresolved. Germline lookup yields CDR1 SEHNR and CDR2 FQNEAQ (reference sequence). The V and J ends lost 6 bases and 0 bases respectively, with 6 bases between them. CDR3 length: 13 amino acids. The CDR3 loop is CASRLNSYNEQFF. The DNA of the CDR3 is TGTGCCAGCAGACTGAACTCCTACAATGAGCAGTTCTTC. Filled out from reference TRBV7-9 and TRBJ2-1, the complete variable domain reads DTGVSQNPRHKITKRGQNVTFRCDPISEHNRLYWYRQTLGQGPEFLTYFQNEAQLEKSRLLSDRFSAERPKGSFSTLEIQRTEQGDSAMYLCASRLNSYNEQFFGPGTRLTVL.

The J gene is TRBJ2-3, the V gene TRBV7-2; the match to TRBD2 covers 11 bases. This CDR3 is 17 amino acids long. Germline assignment: CDR1 SGHTA and CDR2 FQGNSA. After removal of 5 bases from V and 1 base from J, the junction contained 8 bases not matched to a gene. Here the CDR3 reads CASSPVPTSGGTDTQYF. The CDR3 DNA sequence: TGTGCCAGCAGCCCAGTCCCGACTAGCGGGGGCACAGATACGCAGTATTTT.

CDR3 loop: CASSSRTGGANVLTF. The CDR3 nucleotides read TGCGCCAGCAGCTCAAGGACAGGTGGGGCCAACGTCCTGACTTTC. This chain links TRBV5-1 with TRBJ2-6; 7 bases line up with TRBD1. V shed 3 bases, J shed 3 bases, and the junction held 3 bases outside the gene matches. The CDR3 contains 15 residues. CDR1 SGHRS and CDR2 YFSETQ come from the germline V gene. Looking up the rest from reference TRBV5-1 and TRBJ2-6 gives the full variable domain: KAGVTQTPRYLIKTRGQQVTLSCSPISGHRSVSWYQQTPGQGLQFLFEYFSETQRNKGNFPGRFSGRQFSNSRSEMNVSTLELGDSALYLCASSSRTGGANVLTFGAGSRLTVL.

This rearrangement joins TRBV12-3 or TRBV12-4 to TRBJ2-7; D unresolved. Trimming left V 2 bases short and J 6 bases short, with 8 bases between. The CDR3 contains 12 residues. The CDR3 DNA reads as TGTGCCAGCAGTTTACGGCCTAGCGAGCAGTACTTC. Encoded protein: CASSLRPSEQYF.